Following are 20 T cell receptor beta chains from one sample sequenced in a study of blood T cells in healthy people across ages. Alongside a J-beta primer mix, a sample-barcoded 5' primer served in a second PCR lasting 7 to 11 cycles. TCRdb reprocessed the 5' RACE reads with MiXCR, giving one entry per CDR3 protein. The sample consists of approximately 670,000 distinct CDR3 sequences, roughly two fifths of them appearing once. The source material was blood. All receptors come from a man older than 75 in good health.

In its sample, this clonotype was seen a few times. The J gene is TRBJ2-1, the V gene TRBV9, with 8 bases fitting TRBD1. J gave up 1 base and V 6 bases, and 21 bases lay outside the gene matches. The germline CDR1 and CDR2 sequences are SGDLS and YYNGEE. CDR3 length equals 20 residues. The CDR3 DNA follows: TGTGCCAGCATTAAGGGTAGCGTTCGTGGGACAGGCGGTTCCTACAATGAGCAGTTCTTC. Translation gives CASIKGSVRGTGGSYNEQFF.

The chain joins TRBV29-1 to TRBJ2-3; TRBD1 matches at 8 bases. V was pared by 8 bases and J by 1 base, with 8 bases of the junction left unmatched. Germline V gives CDR1 SQVTM, CDR2 ANQGSEA. The CDR3 has 14 amino acids. The CDR3 DNA sequence: TGCAGCACCAAAGGACAGGGTGGCACAGATACGCAGTATTTT. Residues: CSTKGQGGTDTQYF.

The V and J genes are TRBV27 and TRBJ2-7; 8 nucleotides match TRBD1. CDR3 length: 14 amino acids. The V and J ends lost 6 bases and 2 bases, in that order; junction bases with no gene match: 6. CDR1 and CDR2 from the germline V gene are MNHEY and SMNVEV (reference sequence). Here the CDR3 DNA reads TGTGCCAGCAGCTCCGGACAGGGTCCCTACGAGCAGTACTTC. Translating it yields CASSSGQGPYEQYF.

This clonotype was seen only once. The chain uses TRBV7-8 and TRBJ2-3; D unclear. The CDR3 loop spans 16 amino acids. V was pared by 2 bases and J by 1 base, with 13 bases between. Germline V gene lookup returns CDR1 SGHVS and CDR2 FQNEAQ. CDR3 protein: CASSLRSLGRTDTQYF. The CDR3 bases are TGTGCCAGCAGCTTAAGGTCATTGGGTCGCACAGATACGCAGTATTTT.

To note about this clonotype: This CDR3 fails to terminate in the conserved phenylalanine or tryptophan, so it likely reflects a read error. The chain joins TRBV20-1 to TRBJ1-5, with D unresolved. Germline lookup yields CDR1 DFQATT and CDR2 SNEGSKA (reference sequence). Trimming removed 5 bases at V and 2 bases at J, with 16 bases between. There are 15 residues in the CDR3. The CDR3: CSAVQSTSGNQPQHS. As DNA, the CDR3 is TGCAGTGCTGTACAATCGACATCTGGCAATCAGCCCCAGCATTCT.

This clonotype was seen many times. This chain uses TRBV5-1 with TRBJ1-2; 8 positions match TRBD1. The CDR3 has 14 residues. J gave up 6 bases and V 4 bases, and 8 bases lay outside the gene matches. Germline loops: CDR1 SGHRS, CDR2 YFSETQ. The CDR3 sequence is CASSADRVDHGYTF. DNA for the CDR3: TGCGCCAGCAGCGCGGACAGGGTGGATCATGGCTACACCTTC.

This clonotype appeared a single time. One end of the junction varies from germline; a read error may be responsible. This chain joins TRBV24-1 and TRBJ2-1; D is unresolved. The CDR3 consists of 14 residues. CDR1 KGHDR and CDR2 SFDVKD come from the germline V gene. The CDR3: CATSESGSYKEQFF. CDR3 DNA sequence: TGTGCCACCAGTGAGTCAGGCTCCTACAAGGAGCAGTTCTTC.

V gene TRBV2 combines with J gene TRBJ2-4; 11 bases are a match to TRBD2. TRBJ2-7 matches the DNA end more closely, so the J call is doubtful. Germline V gene sequence: CDR1 SNHLY, CDR2 FYNNEI. The length of the CDR3 is 15 residues. The CDR3 here is CASSGRLAGNYEQYF. The CDR3 DNA reads TGTGCCAGCAGTGGCAGACTAGCGGGAAACTACGAGCAGTACTTC.

The chain couples TRBV29-1 to TRBJ2-7, with TRBD1 identical over 7 bases. The CDR3 has 13 amino acids. After removal of 6 bases from V and 0 bases from J, the junction contained 5 bases not matched to a gene. Per germline, CDR1 SQVTM and CDR2 ANQGSEA. The CDR3, as DNA: TGCAGCGTCGTGACAGGGATCTCCTACGAGCAGTACTTC. Its translation is CSVVTGISYEQYF.

In its sample, this clonotype was seen many times. The chain recombines TRBV6-5 with TRBJ2-1, with 7 bases fitting TRBD2. The CDR3 length is 16 residues. V was pared by 6 bases and J by 9 bases, with 17 bases of the junction left unmatched. Germline V gene data show CDR1 as MNHEY and CDR2 as SVGAGI. CDR3: CASSRPGLEERIEQFF. The CDR3 DNA reads TGTGCCAGCAGCCGACCAGGACTAGAGGAGCGGATTGAGCAGTTCTTC.

This clonotype was seen a few times. The chain is built from TRBV7-2 and TRBJ1-2, with D maybe TRBD1 (6 bases). Between the trimmed V and J ends, which lost 0 bases and 9 bases, there was a span of 14 bases. CDR1 and CDR2 (germline): SGHTA, FQGNSA. The CDR3 length is 14 residues. CDR3 protein: CASSLARQASSYTF. The CDR3 bases are TGTGCCAGCAGCTTAGCAAGACAGGCCTCGAGCTACACCTTC.

The chain combines TRBV4-2 with TRBJ2-6; D ambiguous. The CDR3 length is 16 residues. V shed 0 bases and J shed 4 bases, with 10 bases lying between them. From germline, CDR1 is LGHNA and CDR2 YNFKEQ. The CDR3 region has the DNA TGTGCCAGCAGCCAAGACTTGGCCTCCGGGGCCAACGTCCTGACTTTC. This gives the protein CASSQDLASGANVLTF.

This clonotype was detected a few times. The rearrangement links TRBV5-1 to TRBJ2-2; D possibly corresponds to TRBD2 (6 bases). The V end was cut by 1 base, the J end by 6 bases, with 19 bases between. Germline values: CDR1 SGHRS, CDR2 YFSETQ. CDR3 length: 17 residues. CDR3 coding DNA: TGCGCCAGCAGCTTGTTTTCACGGGGGAGGAATGCCGGGGAGCTGTTTTTT. Amino acids: CASSLFSRGRNAGELFF. Combining the CDR3 with reference TRBV5-1 and TRBJ2-2 gives the whole variable domain KAGVTQTPRYLIKTRGQQVTLSCSPISGHRSVSWYQQTPGQGLQFLFEYFSETQRNKGNFPGRFSGRQFSNSRSEMNVSTLELGDSALYLCASSLFSRGRNAGELFFGEGSRLTVL.

V gene TRBV4-3 combines with J gene TRBJ2-5; a weak D match, TRBD2 (7 bases). CDR3 length equals 19 residues. CDR1 is LGHNA and CDR2 is YSLEER in the germline V gene. Trimming cost V 1 base and J 2 bases, with 23 bases left between them. The CDR3 is CASSQAMGASGLPQETQYF. The CDR3 DNA reads TGCGCCAGCAGCCAAGCAATGGGGGCTAGCGGCCTCCCGCAAGAGACCCAGTACTTC.

This chain joins TRBV6-5 and TRBJ1-2; possibly TRBD1 for D (5 bases). CDR1 MNHEY and CDR2 SVGAGI come from the germline V gene. Trimming removed 6 bases from V and 0 bases from J, with 8 bases in between. The CDR3 has 13 amino acids. The CDR3 protein is CASRTVSNYGYTF. The DNA of the CDR3 is TGTGCCAGCAGGACAGTTTCTAACTATGGCTACACCTTC.

This clonotype was observed a few times. The chain couples TRBV6-2 or TRBV6-3 to TRBJ2-3; 7 nucleotides agree with TRBD2. The CDR3 has 13 residues. Trimming removed 5 bases from V and 4 bases from J; junction bases left unmatched: 3. Per the germline V gene, CDR1 is MNHEY and CDR2 is SVGEGT. Written as DNA, the CDR3 is TGTGCCAGCAGTCGACTAGCCCCAGATACGCAGTATTTT. The encoded protein is CASSRLAPDTQYF.

The chain couples TRBV20-1 to TRBJ1-4; weak D call: TRBD1 (6 bases). This CDR3 is 16 amino acids long. Per the germline V gene, CDR1 is DFQATT and CDR2 is SNEGSKA (reference sequence). Between the trimmed V and J ends, which lost 6 bases and 8 bases, there was a span of 25 bases. CDR3 residues: CSALLPGRGFLEKLFF. CDR3 nucleotides: TGCAGTGCCTTGCTGCCAGGAAGGGGGTTTTTGGAAAAACTGTTTTTT.

This chain joins TRBV7-9 and TRBJ2-7, with a weak D call TRBD1 (6 bases). V was clipped by 0 bases and J by 3 bases, with 15 bases between them. The CDR3 has 16 residues. Germline lookup yields CDR1 SEHNR and CDR2 FQNEAQ (reference sequence). This chain's CDR3 is CASSLARQGSYYEQYF. CDR3 sequence (DNA): TGTGCCAGCAGCTTAGCTCGGCAGGGGAGCTACTACGAGCAGTACTTC.

J is TRBJ2-4 and V is TRBV6-4; 12 nucleotides line up with TRBD2. The DNA matches TRBJ2-7 better at its end, which makes the J call doubtful. Germline CDR1 is MRHNA and CDR2 is SNTAGT. CDR3 length: 17 residues. The CDR3 reads CASRPGRRLAGEDEQYF. The CDR3 DNA follows: TGTGCCAGCCGACCGGGACGGAGACTAGCGGGAGAGGACGAGCAGTACTTC.

The rearrangement joins TRBV6-2 or TRBV6-3 to TRBJ2-3; possibly TRBD2 for D (5 bases). CDR1 and CDR2 from the germline V gene are MNHEY and SVGEGT. This CDR3 is 15 amino acids long. The V and J ends lost 2 bases and 2 bases respectively, with 11 bases between them. The CDR3 loop is CASSYAGRNTDTQYF. The CDR3, as DNA: TGTGCCAGCAGTTACGCGGGCCGTAACACAGATACGCAGTATTTT.